Detailed here is one T cell receptor (beta chain). Its specificity is unknown. This record comes from a study of T cells after posttransplantation cyclophosphamide. With 10 bases clipped from V and 2 bases from J, the junction kept 7 bases outside the gene matches. Germline V gene lookup returns CDR1 SNHLY and CDR2 FYNNEI. This CDR3 contains 14 residues. General study results and limits: Recipient CMV seropositivity and CMV reactivation strongly tracked TRB clonality.

Peripheral blood was collected from the related graft donor on the marrow donation day. Cells defined as naive were viable CD3+CD4+ or CD3+CD8+ and CCR7+CD45RA+CD45RO-CD95-CD27+CD28+. Sequencing used immunoSEQ multiplex PCR; TCRdb keeps in-frame clones, though not all of them. In the table there are about 21,000 clones, roughly 98% of which are singletons. The V call is TRBV2, the J call TRBJ2-7; 11 bases are shared with TRBD1. Sequences were obtained from naive CD8+ T cells sorted from PBMCs. This receptor was identified in a man aged 35 to 55 in good health, CMV-negative, and a related stem cell transplant donor. The CDR3 nucleotides read TGTGCCACCCAAGGGGGACAGGGGGCCTACGAGCAGTACTTC. As protein: CATQGGQGAYEQYF.